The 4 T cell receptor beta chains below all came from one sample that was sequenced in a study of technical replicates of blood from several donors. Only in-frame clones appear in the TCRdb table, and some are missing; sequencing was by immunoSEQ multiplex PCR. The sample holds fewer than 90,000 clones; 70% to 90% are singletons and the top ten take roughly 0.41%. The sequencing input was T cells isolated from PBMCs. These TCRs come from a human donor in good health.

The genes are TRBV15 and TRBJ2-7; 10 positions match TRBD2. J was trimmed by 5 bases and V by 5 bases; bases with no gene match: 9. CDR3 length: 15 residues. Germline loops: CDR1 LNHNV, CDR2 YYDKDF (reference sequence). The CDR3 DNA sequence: TGTGCCACCAGCGTGAGCGGGAGGGCCTCTAACGAGCAGTACTTC. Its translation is CATSVSGRASNEQYF. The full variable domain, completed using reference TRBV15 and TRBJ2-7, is DAMVIQNPRYQVTQFGKPVTLSCSQTLNHNVMYWYQQKSSQAPKLLFHYYDKDFNNEADTPDNFQSRRPNTSFCFLDIRSPGLGDTAMYLCATSVSGRASNEQYFGPGTRLTVT.

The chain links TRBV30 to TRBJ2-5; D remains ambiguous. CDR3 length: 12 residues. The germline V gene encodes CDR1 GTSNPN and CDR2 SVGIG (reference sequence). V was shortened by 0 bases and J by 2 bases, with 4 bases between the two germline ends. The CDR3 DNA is TGTGCCTGGAGTGTAACACAAGAGACCCAGTACTTC. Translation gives CAWSVTQETQYF.

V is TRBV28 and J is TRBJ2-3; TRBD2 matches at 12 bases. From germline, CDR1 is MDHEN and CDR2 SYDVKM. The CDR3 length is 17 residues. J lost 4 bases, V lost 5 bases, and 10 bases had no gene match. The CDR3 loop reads CASSPARLAGVSDTQYF. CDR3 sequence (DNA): TGTGCCAGCAGTCCGGCCCGACTAGCGGGAGTCTCAGATACGCAGTATTTT.

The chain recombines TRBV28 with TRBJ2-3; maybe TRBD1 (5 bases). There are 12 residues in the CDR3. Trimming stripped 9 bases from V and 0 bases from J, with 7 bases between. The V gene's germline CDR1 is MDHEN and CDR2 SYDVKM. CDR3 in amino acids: CASRQSTDTQYF. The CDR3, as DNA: TGTGCCAGTCGACAGAGCACAGATACGCAGTATTTT.